Here is one T cell receptor (beta chain) with its context. No antigen is known for it. CDR3 size: 14 residues. Germline V gives CDR1 DFQATT, CDR2 SNEGSKA (reference sequence). V lost 8 bases, J lost 2 bases, and 19 bases lay in between. The data belong to a study of CD8 T cells in ankylosing spondylitis. MiXCR, applied by TCRdb to the 5' RACE reads, yields one record per CDR3 protein. Of over 600,000 distinct CDR3 sequences in the sample, over 15% are singletons; the top ten hold 15% to 20%. Study-wide results and caveats: A motif in TCR beta, a set of roughly eight highly homologous variants, appeared characteristic of ankylosing spondylitis blood. According to the report, clones linked to the disease were significantly enriched in matched synovial fluid samples taken from ankylosing spondylitis patients.

This clonotype was obtained from a male donor with ankylosing spondylitis. V is TRBV20-1 and J is TRBJ2-7; the D gene is possibly TRBD1 (6 bases). The specimen sequenced was blood, either unsorted or a sorted T cell fraction (not recorded which). The DNA of the CDR3 is TGCAGTCTTACCCCCGGACAGTACACCTACGAGCAGTACTTC. Encoded protein: CSLTPGQYTYEQYF.